This TCR beta chain was sequenced in a study of response to subunit inactivated influenza vaccine (dated by TCRdb to 2017 to 2018). In terms of the full investigation: Deep quantitative T cell receptor repertoire profiling was used in the study to track responses to a trivalent subunit inactivated influenza vaccine. On the study overall, not on this receptor specifically: It was suggested by the authors that each seasonal influenza vaccination may recruit only a limited number of new T cells.

The CDR3 numbers 16 residues from cysteine through phenylalanine. Kept here is only the CDR3 DNA, which spans 48 bases and is read in frame from base 1. V has 5 bases trimmed and J has 7 bases trimmed; junction bases matching no gene number 9. Comments on this clonotype: Its specific antigen is unknown. The record has no base qualities; no much larger clone is one base away.

Library creation used RT-PCR. Sequencing used an Illumina HiSeq 2500. The public reads were quality trimmed at Q25 with fastp and then assembled into clones with MiXCR by TCRdb, keeping productive beta chains. Each entry merges the rows of one CDR3 protein and shows their most common DNA and genes. The sample table lists about 520,000 distinct CDR3 sequences, about 25% of them with a count of one. Around 2% of the sample rests with the top ten. This receptor was identified in a man over 45 who received an inactivated influenza vaccine. Donor details come from another sample of the same person, matched by shared clones. This sample comprised CD4+ T cells sorted from PBMCs, obtained 5 to 6 days after vaccination. The V gene is TRBV12-3 or TRBV12-4 and the J gene is TRBJ2-1; 12 bases in the middle match TRBD2. The sequence in DNA is TGTGCCAGCAGTCCGGGGACTAGCGGGCGCTGGAATGAGCAGTTCTTC. It codes for CASSPGTSGRWNEQFF.